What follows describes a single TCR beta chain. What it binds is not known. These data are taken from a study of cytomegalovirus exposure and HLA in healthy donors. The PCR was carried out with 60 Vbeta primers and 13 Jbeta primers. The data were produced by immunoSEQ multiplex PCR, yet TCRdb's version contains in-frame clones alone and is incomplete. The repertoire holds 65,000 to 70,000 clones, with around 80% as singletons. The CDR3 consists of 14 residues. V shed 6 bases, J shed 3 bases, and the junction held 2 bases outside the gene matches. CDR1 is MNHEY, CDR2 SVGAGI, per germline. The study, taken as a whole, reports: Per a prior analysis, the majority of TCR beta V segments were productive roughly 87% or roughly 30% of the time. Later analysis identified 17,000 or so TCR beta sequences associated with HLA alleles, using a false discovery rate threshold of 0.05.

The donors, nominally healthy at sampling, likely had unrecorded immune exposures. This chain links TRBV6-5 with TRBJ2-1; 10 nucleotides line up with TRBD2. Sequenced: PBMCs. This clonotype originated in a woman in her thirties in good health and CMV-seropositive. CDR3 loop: CASRSSGGYNEQFF. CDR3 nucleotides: TGTGCCAGCAGGTCTAGCGGGGGCTACAATGAGCAGTTCTTC.